A selection of T cell receptor beta chains follows, all from one sample in a study of post-analysis software for immune sequencing data. TCRdb re-analysed the PCR reads in MiXCR, keeping a single row per CDR3 protein. The sample carries hundreds of thousands of distinct CDR3 sequences, over 45% recorded once. Sequencing used blood. The receptors here all came from a girl aged 2 to 9 with multiple sclerosis. Both conserved end residues are part of each CDR3. Each record gives: D gene, J gene, V gene, clone size, CDR3 DNA, CDR3 protein. A D gene is named only where the DNA matches it firmly. Expanded clones are given a class, and other clones once, few, many or no size at all.

>TRBD1|TRBJ1-6|TRBV27|few
TGTGCCAGCAGTCCGGGACAGGGGAAAGGATCACCCCTCCACTTT
CASSPGQGKGSPLHF
>-|TRBJ2-1|TRBV4-3|few
TGCGCCAGCAGCCAAGAGAGGGCTTCTGAGCAGTTCTTC
CASSQERASEQFF
>TRBD1|TRBJ1-2|TRBV2|-
TGTGCCAGCAGTGTGGGCGACAGGGTGCGGTATGGCTACACCTTC
CASSVGDRVRYGYTF
>TRBD1|TRBJ1-1|TRBV3-1|-
TGTGCCAGCAGCCCCAGACAGGGAAATGGGCACACTGAAGCTTTCTTT
CASSPRQGNGHTEAFF
>-|TRBJ1-5|TRBV6-6|-
TGTGCCAGCAAGGGGGGTCCCAATCAGCCCCAGCATTTT
CASKGGPNQPQHF
>TRBD2|TRBJ2-1|TRBV5-6|-
TGTGCCAGCAGCTTGCCAGCGGGGGGAAATGAGCAGTTCTTC
CASSLPAGGNEQFF
>-|TRBJ2-7|TRBV6-4|-
TGTGCCAGCAGTGGGTTGAGCGGACCCGATTCCTACGAGCAGTACTTC
CASSGLSGPDSYEQYF
>-|TRBJ2-7|TRBV6-2/TRBV6-3|-
TGTGCCAGCAGTTATCGTGCCTACGAGCAGTACTTC
CASSYRAYEQYF
>-|TRBJ1-2|TRBV18|-
TGTGCCAGCTCATCCAATGGGATGTCCTATGGCTACACCTTC
CASSSNGMSYGYTF
>-|TRBJ1-3|TRBV20-1|-
TGCAGTGCTAGGGTTTTCGACTCTGGAAACACCATATATTTT
CSARVFDSGNTIYF
>-|TRBJ2-5|TRBV12-3/TRBV12-4|once
TGTGCCAGCAGTTTACTCGCGGAGTACCAAGAGACCCAGTACTTC
CASSLLAEYQETQYF
>-|TRBJ2-6|TRBV7-9|-
TGTGCCAGCAGCTTAGAAACTCCCGGGACCGGGGCCAACGTCCTGACTTTC
CASSLETPGTGANVLTF
>-|TRBJ2-1|TRBV5-1|-
TGCGCCAGCAGCTTGTTGGGGCAGAACAATGAGCAGTTCTTC
CASSLLGQNNEQFF
>-|TRBJ1-1|TRBV7-9|few
TGTGCCAGCAGCTTAGTAGGCAGCAACACTGAAGCTTTCTTT
CASSLVGSNTEAFF
>TRBD1|TRBJ1-1|TRBV27|-
TGTGTCAGCAGTTCCGGGACAGGGGCGGCTGAAGCTTTCTTT
CVSSSGTGAAEAFF
>-|TRBJ2-5|TRBV12-3/TRBV12-4|-
TGTGCCAGCAGCCCGGGAGTAGTAGAGACCCAGTACTTC
CASSPGVVETQYF
>TRBD2|TRBJ2-2|TRBV20-1|-
TGCAGTGCTCTAGATATGATCGGGGGGTCGTACACCGGGGAGCTGTTTTTT
CSALDMIGGSYTGELFF